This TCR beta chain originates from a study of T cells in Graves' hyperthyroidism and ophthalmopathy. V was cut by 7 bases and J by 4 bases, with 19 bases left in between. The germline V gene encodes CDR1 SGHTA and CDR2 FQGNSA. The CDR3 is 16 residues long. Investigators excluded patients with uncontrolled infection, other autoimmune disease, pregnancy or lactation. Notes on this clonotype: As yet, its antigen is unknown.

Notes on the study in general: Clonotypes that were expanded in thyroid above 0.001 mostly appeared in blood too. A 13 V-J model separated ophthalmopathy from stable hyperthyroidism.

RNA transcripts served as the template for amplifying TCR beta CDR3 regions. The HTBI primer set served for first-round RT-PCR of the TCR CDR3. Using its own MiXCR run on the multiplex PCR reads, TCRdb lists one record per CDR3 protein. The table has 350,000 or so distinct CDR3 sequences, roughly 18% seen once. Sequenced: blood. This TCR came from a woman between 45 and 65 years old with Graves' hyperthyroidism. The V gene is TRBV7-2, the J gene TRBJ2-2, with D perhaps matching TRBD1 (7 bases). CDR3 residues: CASTKGGRGVTGELFF. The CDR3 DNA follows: TGTGCCAGCACAAAGGGGGGCAGGGGGGTCACCGGGGAGCTGTTTTTT.